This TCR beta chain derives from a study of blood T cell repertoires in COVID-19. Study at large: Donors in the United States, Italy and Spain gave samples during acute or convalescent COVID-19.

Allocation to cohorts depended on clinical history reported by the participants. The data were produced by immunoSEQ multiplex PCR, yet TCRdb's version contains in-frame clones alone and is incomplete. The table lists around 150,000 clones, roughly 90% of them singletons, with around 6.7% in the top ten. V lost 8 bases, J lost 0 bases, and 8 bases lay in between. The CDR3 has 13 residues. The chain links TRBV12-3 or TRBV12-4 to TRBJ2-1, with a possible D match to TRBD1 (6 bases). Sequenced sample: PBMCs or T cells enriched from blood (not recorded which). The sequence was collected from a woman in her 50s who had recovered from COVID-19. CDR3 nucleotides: TGTGCCAGCCAGGGGAGCTCCTACAATGAGCAGTTCTTC. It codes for CASQGSSYNEQFF.